The clone carrying this TCR beta chain was seen repeatedly, ten times or more. Its specificity is unknown. The study amplified TCR beta CDR3 regions using RNA transcripts. Second-round multiplex PCR came after a first-round RT-PCR that employed HTBI primers. TCRdb independently ran MiXCR on the multiplex PCR reads; one entry per CDR3 protein. The profile shows about 400,000 distinct CDR3 sequences, over 15% of them singletons. This entry comes from a study of Graves' ophthalmopathy and Graves' hyperthyroidism. Overall study results and limits: A model built from 13 signatures distinguished ophthalmopathy from stable hyperthyroidism with 85% to 90% sensitivity and around 81% specificity. Most thyroid clonotypes expanded beyond 0.001 frequency were also found in blood.

Trimming removed 4 bases at V and 6 bases at J, with 12 bases between. The germline CDR1 and CDR2 sequences are SNHLY and FYNNEI. The CDR3 spans 13 residues. The term stable hyperthyroidism indicated an absence of ophthalmopathy within 18 months of follow-up. Sequencing input: peripheral blood. The sequence came from a woman aged 18-29 years with stable Graves' hyperthyroidism. The chain combines TRBV2 with TRBJ1-2, with a weak D call TRBD1 (6 bases). The CDR3 DNA is TGTGCCAGCAGTGGTACAGGGAACCATGGCTACACCTTC. Protein product: CASSGTGNHGYTF.